The T cell receptor (beta chain) under discussion was sequenced for a study of blood T cells in healthy people across ages. Losses at the gene ends were 4 bases for V and 2 bases for J; bases not matched to a gene: 9. Germline V gives CDR1 KGHDR, CDR2 SFDVKD. This CDR3 has 16 amino acids. Combining a sample-barcoded 5' primer with a J-beta primer mix, a second PCR ran for roughly 7 to 12 cycles. From the 5' RACE reads, TCRdb called clonotypes with MiXCR, one entry per CDR3 protein. The repertoire holds approximately 680,000 distinct CDR3 sequences, with approximately 31% as singletons. Each donor gave roughly 10 milliliters of peripheral blood.

The source is a woman older than 75 in good health. The sample taken for sequencing was blood. This chain connects TRBV24-1 to TRBJ2-5; TRBD1 matches 7 bases. This chain's CDR3 is CATSDSGQARQETQYF. CDR3 sequence (DNA): TGTGCCACCAGTGACTCTGGACAGGCTCGACAAGAGACCCAGTACTTC.